Below are 27 T cell receptor beta chains sequenced from a single sample in a study of stem cell transplantation in POMP-related autoinflammatory disease. Clones were read by immunoSEQ multiplex PCR, and TCRdb kept only the in-frame ones, dropping some. The sample has some 4,900 clones, roughly 90% seen once. Sequencing used CD8+ T cells from PBMCs, obtained after stem cell transplantation. Every receptor here comes from a human patient with POMP-related autoinflammation and immune dysregulation (PRAID). Some T cells may be provided by the graft donor.

This clone appeared once. The chain employs TRBV7-9 and TRBJ2-5; 12 positions agree with TRBD1. The germline V gene encodes CDR1 SEHNR and CDR2 FQNEAQ (reference sequence). This CDR3 comprises 18 residues. Germline trimming cut 5 bases from V and 3 bases from J; bases unmatched to any gene: 13. CDR3 amino acids: CASSLPPGQGARKETQYF. CDR3 in DNA: TGTGCCAGCAGCCTACCTCCGGGACAGGGGGCGCGTAAAGAGACCCAGTACTTC.

The chain recombines TRBV13 with TRBJ1-3, with a tentative D call TRBD1 (6 bases). Germline-derived CDR1 and CDR2 are PRHDT and FYEKMQ (reference sequence). Trimming shortened V by 4 bases and J by 0 bases, and 10 bases separated the two germline ends. The CDR3 is 15 residues long. DNA of the CDR3: TGTGCCAGCAGCTCCCGGGACAACTCTGGAAACACCATATATTTT. Amino acids: CASSSRDNSGNTIYF. The full variable domain, in which reference TRBV13 and TRBJ1-3 provide the parts outside the CDR3, is AAGVIQSPRHLIKEKRETATLKCYPIPRHDTVYWYQQGPGQDPQFLISFYEKMQSDKGSIPDRFSAQQFSDYHSELNMSSLELGDSALYFCASSSRDNSGNTIYFGEGSWLTVV.

This CDR3 is CASSQGGGPGEQFF. CDR3 DNA: TGTGCCAGCAGCCAGGGGGGAGGGCCAGGAGAGCAGTTCTTC. The chain has TRBV7-6 and TRBJ2-1; D might be TRBD1 or TRBD2, each matching 7 bases. The CDR3 contains 14 residues. The germline V gene encodes CDR1 SGHVS and CDR2 FNYEAQ. The V end lost 5 bases, the J end lost 10 bases, and 18 bases lay between the germline ends. Full variable domain (missing parts from reference TRBV7-6 and TRBJ2-1): GAGVSQSPRYKVTKRGQDVALRCDPISGHVSLYWYRQALGQGPEFLTYFNYEAQQDKSGLPNDRFSAERPEGSISTLTIQRTEQRDSAMYRCASSQGGGPGEQFFGPGTRLTVL.

The CDR3 reads CASSLGAALPSYNEQFF. DNA of the CDR3: TGTGCCAGCAGCTTGGGGGCGGCCTTACCCTCCTACAATGAGCAGTTCTTC. The gene calls are TRBV5-6 and TRBJ2-1, with no clear D. Trimming left V 0 bases short and J 0 bases short, with 13 bases between. CDR1 is SGHDT, CDR2 YYEEEE, per germline. This CDR3 has 17 residues.

The chain recombines TRBV19 with TRBJ1-1; D is undetermined. Germline CDR1 and CDR2: LNHDA and SQIVND (reference sequence). The CDR3 contains 15 residues. Trimming removed 3 bases from V and 6 bases from J, with 17 bases in between. The CDR3 DNA follows: TGTGCCAGTAGTATTGTTGGCAGGAGAAACGCTGAAGCTTTCTTT. Residues: CASSIVGRRNAEAFF.

The genes are TRBV4-2 and TRBJ1-5, with D tentatively TRBD1 (5 bases). Trimming took 0 bases from V and 0 from J, leaving 6 bases between them. CDR1 is LGHNA, CDR2 YNFKEQ, per germline. This CDR3 is 15 amino acids long. The CDR3 loop is CASSQEQGSNQPQHF. In DNA, the CDR3 is TGTGCCAGCAGCCAAGAGCAGGGTAGCAATCAGCCCCAGCATTTT.

This clone appeared once. V gene TRBV12-3 or TRBV12-4 combines with J gene TRBJ1-1; D unclear. Trimming pared 3 bases from V and 1 base from J, leaving 6 bases between. This CDR3 has 13 residues. The DNA for the CDR3 is TGTGCCAGCAGTTTTGGGCGGAACACTGAAGCTTTCTTT. As protein: CASSFGRNTEAFF.

J is TRBJ2-3 and V is TRBV4-2; TRBD2 agrees at 8 bases. Unmatched junction bases numbered 11, after V lost 0 bases and J lost 6 bases. Germline V CDR1 and CDR2: LGHNA, YNFKEQ. There are 17 residues in the CDR3. CDR3 sequence reads: CASSQDGKAGDRDTQYF. DNA of the CDR3: TGTGCCAGCAGCCAAGATGGAAAAGCGGGAGATAGGGATACGCAGTATTTT.

This clone was detected only once. The CDR3 nucleotides are TGTGCCAGTAGTATAGGGGTCGAGGGACCTTATGGCTACACCTTC. Translating it yields CASSIGVEGPYGYTF. The V call is TRBV19, the J call TRBJ1-2, with D possibly TRBD1 on 5 matching bases. This CDR3 is 15 amino acids long. V lost 1 base to trimming and J lost 5 bases, with 14 bases between them. Germline V gene sequence: CDR1 LNHDA, CDR2 SQIVND (reference sequence).

This rearrangement joins TRBV20-1 to TRBJ2-7; a weak D match, TRBD2 (6 bases). CDR1 is DFQATT and CDR2 is SNEGSKA in the germline V gene (reference sequence). Trimming shortened V by 3 bases and J by 4 bases, and 10 bases separated the two germline ends. CDR3 size: 12 residues. CDR3 protein: CSASVTSYEQYF. The CDR3 DNA reads as TGCAGTGCTAGTGTGACTAGTTACGAGCAGTACTTC.

This clone was counted once. The chain joins TRBV5-4 to TRBJ1-1, with D possibly being TRBD1 (5 bases). V lost 4 bases and J lost 4, with 17 bases in between. This CDR3 is built from 15 residues. CDR1 is SGHNT and CDR2 is YYREEE in the germline V gene (reference sequence). The CDR3 nucleotides read TGTGCCAGCAGCCCTTTCCAGGGCGTCAGCACTGAAGCTTTCTTT. Translating gives CASSPFQGVSTEAFF.

This clone has a handful of counts. V and J are TRBV7-9 and TRBJ2-7; D tentatively reads TRBD1 or TRBD2 (5 bases each). The germline V and J ends were trimmed by 6 bases and 2 bases, with 11 bases remaining between them. There are 13 residues in the CDR3. CDR1 SEHNR and CDR2 FQNEAQ come from the germline V gene (reference sequence). CDR3 sequence (DNA): TGTGCCAGCAGTCTAGTGGGGGCCTACGAGCAGTACTTC. Translating gives CASSLVGAYEQYF.

The CDR3 DNA sequence: TGTGCCAGCAGCCCAGGGCTCGTTTACAATGAGCAGTTCTTC. As protein: CASSPGLVYNEQFF. The J gene is TRBJ2-1, the V gene TRBV7-2; D may be TRBD1 (5 bases). With 5 bases removed from V and 4 bases from J, the gap between germline ends came to 12 bases. Germline CDR1 is SGHTA and CDR2 is FQGNSA. This CDR3 is built from 14 residues.

This chain connects TRBV27 to TRBJ2-7, with D tentatively TRBD2 (5 bases). The CDR3 contains 12 residues. Trimming removed 6 bases at V and 0 bases at J, with 6 bases between. Per the germline V gene, CDR1 is MNHEY and CDR2 is SMNVEV (reference sequence). CDR3 coding DNA: TGTGCCAGCAGAGGGAGCTCCTACGAGCAGTACTTC. Encoded protein: CASRGSSYEQYF.

The genes are TRBV3-1 (or the pseudogene TRBV3-2) and TRBJ2-7; TRBD2 agrees at 11 bases. The germline V gene encodes CDR1 LGHDT and CDR2 YNNKEL (reference sequence). The V and J ends lost 1 base and 3 bases, in that order; junction bases with no gene match: 8. The CDR3 totals 17 residues. The CDR3: CASSQVDSGRDFYEQYF. The DNA of the CDR3 is TGTGCCAGCAGCCAAGTCGATAGCGGGAGGGATTTCTACGAGCAGTACTTC.

This chain's CDR3 is CATSDAGQGAPWTGELFF. For the CDR3, the DNA is TGTGCCACCAGTGATGCGGGACAGGGGGCCCCATGGACCGGGGAGCTGTTTTTT. V and J are TRBV24-1 and TRBJ2-2; 12 bases match TRBD1. CDR3 length: 18 residues. Germline lookup yields CDR1 KGHDR and CDR2 SFDVKD. V lost 3 bases to trimming and J lost 5 bases; unmatched junction nucleotides: 9.

V and J are TRBV7-2 and TRBJ2-7, with D unclear. This CDR3 is built from 12 residues. Germline V gene sequence: CDR1 SGHTA, CDR2 FQGNSA. V lost 8 bases and J lost 0, with 8 bases in between. CDR3 bases: TGTGCCAGCGGTGACCCCTCCTACGAGCAGTACTTC. It codes for CASGDPSYEQYF.

The V gene is TRBV19, the J gene TRBJ2-7; D possibly corresponds to TRBD1 (6 bases). The CDR3 has 15 residues. Germline CDR1 LNHDA, CDR2 SQIVND (reference sequence). Deletions cut 4 bases from V and 5 bases from J, with 18 bases between. CDR3 DNA: TGTGCCAGTAGTACCGGACAGAACGTAGGGCACGAGCAGTACTTC. Protein: CASSTGQNVGHEQYF.

V usage is TRBV28 and J usage is TRBJ2-2; D is unresolved. Trimming shortened V by 6 bases and J by 1 base, and 12 bases separated the two germline ends. Germline assignment: CDR1 MDHEN and CDR2 SYDVKM. The CDR3 loop spans 15 amino acids. The CDR3 region has the DNA TGTGCCAGCAGCGCGCCCCACTTGAACACCGGGGAGCTGTTTTTT. Encoded protein: CASSAPHLNTGELFF.

The chain couples TRBV10-3 to TRBJ2-1; D is uncertain. Germline loops: CDR1 ENHRY, CDR2 SYGVKD. Trimming cost V 2 bases and J 9 bases, with 5 bases left between them. The CDR3 is 11 amino acids. CDR3 bases: TGTGCCATCAGTGAGCAGGCTGAGCAGTTCTTC. Protein sequence: CAISEQAEQFF.

This rearrangement joins TRBV2 to TRBJ2-1; TRBD1 matches at 7 bases. With V trimmed by 7 bases and J by 0 bases, 3 bases remained unmatched. Germline V gene data show CDR1 as SNHLY and CDR2 as FYNNEI. CDR3 size: 14 residues. The CDR3 region has the DNA TGTGCCAGCATGGGACAGATCTCCTACAATGAGCAGTTCTTC. Its protein is CASMGQISYNEQFF.

The chain couples TRBV19 to TRBJ2-7, with 7 bases aligning to TRBD1. Trimming removed 4 bases from V and 2 bases from J; junction bases left unmatched: 5. Germline CDR1 is LNHDA and CDR2 is SQIVND (reference sequence). This CDR3 has 14 amino acids. CDR3 nucleotide sequence: TGTGCCAGTAGTAGGGGGACAGTCGCCTACGAGCAGTACTTC. As protein: CASSRGTVAYEQYF.

The gene calls are TRBV11-3 and TRBJ2-1; unclear D gene. V was cut by 0 bases and J by 5 bases, with 8 bases left in between. CDR1 SGHNT and CDR2 YENEEA come from the germline V gene. The length of the CDR3 is 14 residues. The CDR3 reads CASSLEWDNNEQFF. CDR3 DNA sequence: TGTGCCAGCAGCTTAGAGTGGGATAACAATGAGCAGTTCTTC.

V is TRBV5-8 and J is TRBJ1-4; no reliable D call. In germline, CDR1 is SGHTS, CDR2 YDEGEE. The CDR3 is 16 amino acids. Trimming took 4 bases from V and 3 from J, leaving 16 bases between them. The CDR3, as DNA: TGTGCCAGCAGCCCCTGGGCCGCGCAGTCTAATGAAAAACTGTTTTTT. Translating it yields CASSPWAAQSNEKLFF.

This clone was found once. The rearrangement uses TRBV12-3 or TRBV12-4 and TRBJ2-1; D not certain. Trimming stripped 3 bases from V and 7 bases from J, with 10 bases between. CDR3 length: 13 amino acids. Here the CDR3 reads CASSFGPRNEQFF. In DNA form, the CDR3 reads TGTGCCAGCAGTTTTGGACCCCGGAATGAGCAGTTCTTC.

The chain combines TRBV12-5 with TRBJ2-1; TRBD1 is a possible D gene (6 bases). CDR1 and CDR2 from the germline V gene are LGHNT and FRNRAP. Trimming left V 6 bases short and J 4 bases short, with 16 bases between. This CDR3 has 15 residues. This CDR3 is CASGIGGGLYNEQFF. The CDR3 region has the DNA TGTGCTAGTGGCATTGGGGGCGGGTTATACAATGAGCAGTTCTTC.

J is TRBJ2-1 and V is TRBV27; 8 bases map to TRBD2. With 2 bases clipped from V and 6 bases from J, the junction kept 6 bases outside the gene matches. The CDR3 runs to 15 residues. Germline V gene lookup returns CDR1 MNHEY and CDR2 SMNVEV (reference sequence). CDR3 coding DNA: TGTGCCAGCAGTTTACCGGGACTAGACTTCAATGAGCAGTTCTTC. As protein: CASSLPGLDFNEQFF.